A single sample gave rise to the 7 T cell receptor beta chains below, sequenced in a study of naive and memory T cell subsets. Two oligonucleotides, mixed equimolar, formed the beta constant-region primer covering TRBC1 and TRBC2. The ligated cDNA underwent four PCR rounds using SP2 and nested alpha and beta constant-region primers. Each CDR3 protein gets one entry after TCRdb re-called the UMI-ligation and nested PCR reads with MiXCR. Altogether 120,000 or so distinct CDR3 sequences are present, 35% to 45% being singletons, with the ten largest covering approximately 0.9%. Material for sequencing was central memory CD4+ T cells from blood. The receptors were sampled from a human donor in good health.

The CDR3 region is CSARDWGGLREQYF. As DNA, the CDR3 is TGCAGTGCTAGAGATTGGGGAGGGCTTCGTGAGCAGTACTTC. The chain couples TRBV20-1 to TRBJ2-7; TRBD2 matches 7 bases. The CDR3 is 14 amino acids. The V gene end was trimmed by 0 bases and the J gene end by 7 bases; junction bases not matched to a gene: 9. CDR1 DFQATT and CDR2 SNEGSKA come from the germline V gene (reference sequence).

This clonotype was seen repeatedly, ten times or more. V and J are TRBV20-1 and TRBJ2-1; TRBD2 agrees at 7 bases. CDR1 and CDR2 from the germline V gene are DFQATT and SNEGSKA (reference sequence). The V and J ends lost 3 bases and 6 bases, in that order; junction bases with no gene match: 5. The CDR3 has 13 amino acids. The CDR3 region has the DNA TGCAGTGCTAGCGGACTAGATTTCAATGAGCAGTTCTTC. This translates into CSASGLDFNEQFF.

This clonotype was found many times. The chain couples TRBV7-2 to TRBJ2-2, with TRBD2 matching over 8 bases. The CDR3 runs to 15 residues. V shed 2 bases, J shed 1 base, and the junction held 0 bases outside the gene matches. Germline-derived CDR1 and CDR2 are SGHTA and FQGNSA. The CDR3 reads CASSLTSGNTGELFF. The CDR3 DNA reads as TGTGCCAGCAGCTTAACTAGCGGGAACACCGGGGAGCTGTTTTTT. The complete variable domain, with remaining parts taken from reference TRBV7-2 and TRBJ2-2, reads GAGVSQSPSNKVTEKGKDVELRCDPISGHTALYWYRQSLGQGLEFLIYFQGNSAPDKSGLPSDRFSAERTGGSVSTLTIQRTQQEDSAVYLCASSLTSGNTGELFFGEGSRLTVL.

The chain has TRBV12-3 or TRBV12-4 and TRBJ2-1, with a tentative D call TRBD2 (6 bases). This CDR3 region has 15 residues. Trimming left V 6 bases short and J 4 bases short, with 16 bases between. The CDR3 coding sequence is TGTGCCAGCAGACCCCCTGGTGGGGGGTACAATGAGCAGTTCTTC. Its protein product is CASRPPGGGYNEQFF.

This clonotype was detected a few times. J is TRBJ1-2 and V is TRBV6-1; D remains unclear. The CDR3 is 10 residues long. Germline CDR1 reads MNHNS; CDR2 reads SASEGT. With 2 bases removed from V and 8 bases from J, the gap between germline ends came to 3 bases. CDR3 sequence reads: CASSELGYTF. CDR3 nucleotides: TGTGCCAGCAGTGAACTCGGCTACACCTTC.

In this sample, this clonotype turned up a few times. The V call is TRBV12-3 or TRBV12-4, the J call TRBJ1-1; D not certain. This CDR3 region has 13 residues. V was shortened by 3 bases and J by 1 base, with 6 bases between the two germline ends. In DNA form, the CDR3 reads TGTGCCAGCAGTTTTCTGCCGAACACTGAAGCTTTCTTT. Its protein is CASSFLPNTEAFF.

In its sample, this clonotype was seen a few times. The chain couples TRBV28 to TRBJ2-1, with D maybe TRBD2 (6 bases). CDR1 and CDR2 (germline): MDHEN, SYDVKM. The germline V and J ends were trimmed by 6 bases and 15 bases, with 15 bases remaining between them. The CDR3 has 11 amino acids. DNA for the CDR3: TGTGCCAGCAGCTCCCGGGAGATTAGGTTCTTC. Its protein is CASSSREIRFF. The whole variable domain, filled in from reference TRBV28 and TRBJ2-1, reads DVKVTQSSRYLVKRTGEKVFLECVQDMDHENMFWYRQDPGLGLRLIYFSYDVKMKEKGDIPEGYSVSREKKERFSLILESASTNQTSMYLCASSSREIRFFGPGTRLTVL.